This TCR beta chain was recovered during a study of T cell repertoires in cytomegalovirus infection. For this clonotype: Its antigen is unknown.

The V end was cut by 0 bases, the J end by 2 bases, with 16 bases between. CDR1 is MNHNY, CDR2 SVGAGI, per germline (reference sequence). This CDR3 has 17 residues. One entry per CDR3 protein, called by TCRdb with MiXCR from the reads. The repertoire consists of roughly 730,000 distinct CDR3 sequences, with 30% to 40% occurring once and the leading ten covering 15% to 20%. The specimen was cultured PBMCs, collected from culture after CMV antigen stimulation. The clonotype originates from a human donor in good health (CMV status not recorded). Some clones in this sample may be carry-over from other donors' samples. V gene TRBV6-6 combines with J gene TRBJ2-5; D possibly corresponds to TRBD2 (5 bases). CDR3 nucleotide sequence: TGTGCCAGCAGTTACTCGACGGGAAGATGGGGTCAAGAGACCCAGTACTTC. Protein: CASSYSTGRWGQETQYF.